This T cell receptor beta chain was sequenced during a study of CD8+ T cells in alopecia areata. Stated treatment: oral pan-JAK inhibitor, 5-10 mg twice daily. Researchers gathered lesional scalp punch biopsies and peripheral blood from patients with alopecia areata. The sequencing template was cDNA reverse transcribed from extracted RNA. Sequencing used immunoSEQ multiplex PCR; TCRdb keeps in-frame clones, though not all of them. The table has some 200,000 clones, around 60% seen once; the top ten hold around 3%. The CDR3 sequence is 14 residues long. In germline, CDR1 is SGHTA, CDR2 FQGNSA. J gave up 5 bases and V 6 bases, and 9 bases lay outside the gene matches.

This clonotype was sampled from a human donor with alopecia areata. This chain uses TRBV7-2 with TRBJ2-5; TRBD1 matches 7 bases. The sample was CD4+ T cells sorted from blood, taken at week 4, from a patient treated with tofacitinib. CDR3 sequence reads: CASRWRGGGETQYF. In DNA, the CDR3 is TGTGCCAGCAGATGGCGAGGGGGCGGGGAGACCCAGTACTTC.